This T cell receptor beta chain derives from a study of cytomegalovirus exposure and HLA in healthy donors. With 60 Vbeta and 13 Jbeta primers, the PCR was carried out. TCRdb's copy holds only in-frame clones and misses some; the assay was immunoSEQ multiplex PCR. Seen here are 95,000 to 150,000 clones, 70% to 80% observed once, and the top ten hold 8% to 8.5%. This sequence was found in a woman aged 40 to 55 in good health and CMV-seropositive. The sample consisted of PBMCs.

The CDR3 DNA reads as TGTGCCACCCGGACAGGGGCCGACACCGGGGAGCTGTTTTTT. It specifies CATRTGADTGELFF. J is TRBJ2-2 and V is TRBV6-4; TRBD1 matches 9 bases. J gave up 3 bases and V 10 bases, and 6 bases lay outside the gene matches. The germline CDR1 and CDR2 sequences are MRHNA and SNTAGT. The CDR3 runs to 14 residues.